This entry describes one T cell receptor (beta chain). Its antigen remains unidentified. This sample was included in a study of T-cell memory formation after mild COVID-19. The germline V gene has CDR1 SGHRS and CDR2 YFSETQ. CDR3 size: 15 residues. Germline trimming cut 3 bases from V and 0 bases from J; bases unmatched to any gene: 5. Study results and limitations: Balance between CD4 and CD8 was seen in clones contracting day 15 to 85, and a CD4+ lean was seen in later expanders.

TCRdb passed the 5' RACE reads through MiXCR, listing each CDR3 protein once. The data contain 250,000 to 300,000 distinct CDR3 sequences, over 15% of them seen just once; the ten biggest clones take up 23%. Input material: PBMCs or a T cell subset sorted from them (not recorded which). The rearrangement uses TRBV5-1 and TRBJ1-1, with 7 bases fitting TRBD1. This sequence was found in a man aged 18 to 30 who had mild COVID-19 (a few samples of this study predate the infection). Cell type and time point are not known. CDR3 amino acids: CASSYRQGLNTEAFF. CDR3 DNA: TGCGCCAGCAGCTACAGACAGGGACTGAACACTGAAGCTTTCTTT.